Sequencing of this T cell receptor beta chain was carried out in a study of technical replicates of blood from four donors. Here immunoSEQ multiplex PCR was the method, and the copy in TCRdb shows in-frame clones only, minus some. The table shows about 75,000 clones, with approximately 97% occurring only once. Germline loops: CDR1 SGHRS, CDR2 YFSETQ. Unmatched junction bases numbered 5, after V lost 3 bases and J lost 2 bases. This CDR3 contains 15 residues. The clonotype originates from a human donor in good health. The chain recombines TRBV5-1 with TRBJ2-3, with TRBD2 matching over 8 bases. The sample consisted of T cells isolated from PBMCs. The CDR3 here is CASSWAGGHTDTQYF. In nucleotides, the CDR3 is TGCGCCAGCAGCTGGGCGGGGGGACACACAGATACGCAGTATTTT.